What follows describes a single TCR beta chain. The antigen is not known. These data come from a study of Ad26.COV2.S vaccination and SARS-CoV-2 variants. In the study overall: As a participant in COV1001, the donor was in the Ad26.COV2.S trial arm. Study-level results: The authors reported substantial breadth in spike-specific CD8+ and CD4+ T cell responses after vaccination. Overall T cell responses may have been underestimated by the analyses of TCR breadth and depth.

Treatment described: around 19 received Ad26.COV2.S at low or high dose, single or two shots; 5 received placebo; per-sample allocation not given. Repertoires come from day 63 after the first vaccine or placebo injection. SARS-CoV-2 spike from the Wuhan strain was encoded by the vaccine, an Ad26 vector. Here immunoSEQ multiplex PCR was the method, and the copy in TCRdb shows in-frame clones only, minus some. Among 380,000 or so clones listed, 88% were seen once. The germline V gene has CDR1 SGHTA and CDR2 FQGTGA. This CDR3 comprises 15 residues. V trimming: 7 bases; J trimming: 4 bases; junction bases outside the gene matches: 13.

The chain joins TRBV7-3 to TRBJ2-7; 7 bases are a match to TRBD2. This clonotype originated in a person aged 18-65 years who received the Ad26.COV2.S COVID-19 vaccine or a placebo. The source material was peripheral blood, sampled in a trial of Ad26.COV2.S vaccine versus placebo. This CDR3 reads CASTEQRESEYEQYF. The CDR3 coding sequence is TGTGCCAGCACAGAGCAGCGGGAAAGTGAGTACGAGCAGTACTTC.